Listed below are T cell receptor beta chains from one sample, sequenced in a study of control samples from healthy donors and cancer patients. Only in-frame clones appear in the TCRdb table, and some are missing; sequencing was by immunoSEQ multiplex PCR. The sample yields 50,000 to 55,000 clones, 95% seen once. Material for sequencing was blood. These TCRs come from a man under 40 in good health. The CDR3 runs from the conserved cysteine through the conserved F or W. D genes are given only for firm matches. The size entry is marked missing in some rows and otherwise reads once, few, many or a size class.

>.|.|TRBV6-1|TRBJ2-1
CASSEALQGSYNEQFF
TGTGCCAGCAGTGAAGCGCTTCAGGGGTCATACAATGAGCAGTTCTTC
>.|.|TRBV11-2|TRBJ2-3
CASSLEDFWADTQYF
TGTGCCAGCAGCTTAGAAGATTTCTGGGCAGATACGCAGTATTTT
>.|.|TRBV5-1|TRBJ1-6
CASSLGIANSPLHF
TGCGCCAGCAGCTTGGGTATAGCGAATTCACCCCTCCACTTT
>.|.|TRBV4-1|TRBJ2-5
CASSPGMEETQYF
TGCGCCAGCAGTCCAGGGATGGAGGAGACCCAGTACTTC
>.|TRBD1|TRBV6-6|TRBJ2-5
CASSRGQGAAGTQYF
TGTGCCAGCAGCCGGGGACAGGGGGCGGCGGGGACCCAGTACTTC
>.|TRBD2|TRBV6-5|TRBJ2-3
CASSYSAGGPPDTQYF
TGTGCCAGCAGTTACTCAGCGGGAGGGCCCCCAGATACGCAGTATTTT
>.|TRBD1|TRBV2|TRBJ1-5
CASSRDRHSNQPQHF
TGTGCCAGCAGTCGGGACAGACATAGCAATCAGCCCCAGCATTTT
>.|.|TRBV5-1|TRBJ2-7
CASSPRPPYEQYF
TGCGCCAGCAGCCCCCGGCCGCCCTACGAGCAGTACTTC
>once|TRBD2|TRBV24-1|TRBJ2-7
CATRGSGSYEQYF
TGTGCCACCAGGGGTAGCGGGAGCTACGAGCAGTACTTC
>.|.|TRBV21-1|TRBJ2-5
CASSKAGGEETQYF
TGTGCCAGCAGCAAAGCGGGAGGGGAAGAGACCCAGTACTTC
>.|TRBD1|TRBV11-2|TRBJ2-2
CASSLTTGPPGELFF
TGTGCCAGCAGCCTAACGACAGGGCCCCCCGGGGAGCTGTTTTTT
>.|TRBD1|TRBV5-1|TRBJ2-7
CASSFRTGGLEQYF
TGCGCCAGCAGCTTTAGGACAGGTGGTTTGGAGCAGTACTTC
>.|TRBD1|TRBV14|TRBJ2-7
CAGSRTGVRIYEQYF
TGTGCCGGCAGCCGTACAGGGGTCAGAATCTACGAGCAGTACTTC
>.|TRBD2|TRBV5-1|TRBJ2-1
CASSLRPSGTSSYNEQFF
TGCGCCAGCAGCTTGCGGCCTAGCGGGACGAGCTCCTACAATGAGCAGTTCTTC
>.|TRBD2|TRBV20-1|TRBJ2-3
CSASSGRGPDTQYF
TGCAGTGCCAGTAGCGGGAGGGGGCCAGATACGCAGTATTTT
>.|.|TRBV7-2|TRBJ1-5
CASSQTPGGSANQPQHF
TGTGCCAGCAGCCAAACCCCCGGGGGCAGTGCCAATCAGCCCCAGCATTTT
>few|.|TRBV6-1|TRBJ1-6
CASSDRENSPLHF
TGTGCCAGCAGTGACAGGGAAAATTCACCCCTCCACTTT
>.|.|TRBV9|TRBJ1-3
CASSRKPTSGNTIYF
TGTGCCAGCAGCAGGAAACCTACCTCTGGAAACACCATATATTTT
>.|.|TRBV28|TRBJ2-1
CASSQTGVVYNEQFF
TGTGCCAGCAGTCAGACGGGAGTGGTCTACAATGAGCAGTTCTTC
>.|TRBD2|TRBV6-1|TRBJ2-3
CASSEEPSGATDTQYF
TGTGCCAGCAGTGAAGAACCTAGCGGGGCCACAGATACGCAGTATTTT
>.|.|TRBV19|TRBJ2-7
CASSSDYEQYF
TGTGCCAGTAGTTCTGACTACGAGCAGTACTTC
>.|TRBD1|TRBV3-1/TRBV3-2|TRBJ1-4
CASSQRQGFFSTNEKLFF
TGTGCCAGCAGCCAACGACAGGGTTTTTTCTCGACTAATGAAAAACTGTTTTTT
>.|TRBD2|TRBV11-3|TRBJ2-3
CASSQGLADSTDTQYF
TGTGCCAGCAGCCAGGGACTAGCGGACAGCACAGATACGCAGTATTTT
>.|.|TRBV30|TRBJ2-6
CAWRLLSGANVLTF
TGTGCCTGGAGGCTCCTCTCTGGGGCCAACGTCCTGACTTTC
>.|.|TRBV5-1|TRBJ1-6
CASSLEAGRGAPLHF
TGCGCCAGCAGCTTGGAGGCGGGGAGGGGGGCACCCCTCCACTTT
>.|TRBD1|TRBV6-6|TRBJ1-1
CASSYPQGAMNTEAFF
TGTGCCAGCAGTTACCCACAGGGGGCGATGAACACTGAAGCTTTCTTT
>.|.|TRBV9|TRBJ1-1
CASSVGTVGEAFF
TGTGCCAGCAGCGTAGGGACAGTGGGGGAAGCTTTCTTT
>.|.|TRBV30|TRBJ2-7
CAWSRGRRTEQYF
TGTGCCTGGTCGCGGGGGCGCAGGACCGAGCAGTACTTC
>.|.|TRBV20-1|TRBJ1-5
CSASSQGYQPQHF
TGCAGTGCTAGTAGCCAGGGGTATCAGCCCCAGCATTTT
>once|.|TRBV9|TRBJ1-5
CASSVGGGANQPQHF
TGTGCCAGCAGCGTTGGAGGGGGTGCTAATCAGCCCCAGCATTTT
>.|.|TRBV24-1|TRBJ2-5
CATSDSRGTGGVETQYF
TGTGCCACCAGTGATTCAAGAGGGACTGGAGGGGTTGAGACCCAGTACTTC
>.|.|TRBV5-1|TRBJ1-1
CASSLEGVRDTEAFF
TGCGCCAGCAGCTTGGAGGGCGTCCGGGACACTGAAGCTTTCTTT
>.|.|TRBV11-3|TRBJ2-1
CASSVGRGNEQFF
TGTGCCAGCAGCGTAGGTAGGGGGAATGAGCAGTTCTTC
>.|TRBD2|TRBV5-1|TRBJ2-7
CASTLGTSGSYEQYF
TGCGCCAGCACCCTAGGGACTAGCGGGAGCTACGAGCAGTACTTC
>.|TRBD1|TRBV30|TRBJ2-5
CAWSRDRGHETQYF
TGTGCCTGGAGTCGGGACAGGGGGCATGAGACCCAGTACTTC
>.|.|TRBV28|TRBJ1-1
CASSLGGTGNTEAFF
TGTGCCAGCAGTCTCGGAGGGACGGGGAACACTGAAGCTTTCTTT
>.|.|TRBV10-3|TRBJ1-3
CAPQGFRGSGNTIYF
TGTGCCCCCCAAGGGTTTCGGGGCTCTGGAAACACCATATATTTT
>.|.|TRBV20-1|TRBJ2-2
CSASIPSKRPAAGELFF
TGCAGTGCTAGTATCCCCTCGAAGCGCCCGGCAGCTGGGGAGCTGTTTTTT
>.|.|TRBV7-9|TRBJ2-7
CASRTVAGFEQYF
TGTGCCAGCAGGACCGTGGCTGGGTTCGAGCAGTACTTC
>.|.|TRBV6-1|TRBJ1-1
CASSEAGRQGTEAFF
TGTGCCAGCAGTGAAGCCGGACGGCAGGGCACTGAAGCTTTCTTT
>.|TRBD2|TRBV9|TRBJ2-5
CASSMGTSGQETQYF
TGTGCCAGCAGCATGGGGACTAGCGGCCAAGAGACCCAGTACTTC
>.|TRBD1|TRBV2|TRBJ1-1
CASSGDRVGAEAFF
TGTGCCAGCAGTGGCGACAGGGTGGGCGCTGAAGCTTTCTTT
>.|TRBD2|TRBV7-9|TRBJ2-1
CASRPGLAGLGDEQFF
TGTGCCAGCCGCCCGGGGTTAGCGGGATTAGGGGATGAGCAGTTCTTC
>.|.|TRBV28|TRBJ2-5
CASSLGDTETQYF
TGTGCCAGCAGTTTAGGGGACACCGAGACCCAGTACTTC
>.|TRBD1|TRBV7-3|TRBJ1-6
CASSLNTGGNSPLHF
TGTGCCAGCAGCTTAAACACAGGGGGCAATTCACCCCTCCACTTT
>once|.|TRBV29-1|TRBJ1-2
CSGGGGAALLVGYTF
TGCAGCGGTGGGGGGGGTGCGGCACTACTAGTCGGCTACACCTTC
>.|.|TRBV7-9|TRBJ2-7
CASSAGRSSYEQYF
TGTGCCAGCAGCGCGGGACGGAGCTCCTACGAGCAGTACTTC
>.|.|TRBV11-2|TRBJ1-3
CASSSLQGVGNTIYF
TGTGCCAGCAGCTCACTACAGGGCGTGGGAAACACCATATATTTT
>.|TRBD2|TRBV24-1|TRBJ2-1
CATSDPSGDSYNEQFF
TGTGCCACCAGTGACCCTAGCGGGGACTCCTACAATGAGCAGTTCTTC
>few|TRBD1|TRBV10-1|TRBJ1-3
CASSPGTGGNTIYF
TGCGCCAGCAGTCCCGGGACAGGGGGAAACACCATATATTTT
>.|TRBD1|TRBV2|TRBJ2-2
CASSGQGARNTGELFF
TGTGCCAGCAGTGGACAGGGGGCGCGGAACACCGGGGAGCTGTTTTTT
>.|.|TRBV28|TRBJ1-2
CASSSGGYGYTF
TGTGCCAGCAGTTCCGGTGGCTATGGCTACACCTTC
>.|.|TRBV6-1|TRBJ1-2
CASSEAGSSVGYTF
TGTGCCAGCAGTGAAGCAGGCAGTAGTGTCGGCTACACCTTC
>.|TRBD2|TRBV6-5|TRBJ2-7
CARRTSGRYEQYF
TGTGCCAGAAGGACTAGCGGGAGGTACGAGCAGTACTTC
>.|.|TRBV5-1|TRBJ2-7
CASSAGRDPSYEQYF
TGCGCCAGCAGCGCCGGACGGGACCCCTCCTACGAGCAGTACTTC